The rows below give T cell receptor beta chains drawn from one sample of a study of T cell changes during pregnancy in multiple sclerosis. Produced via immunoSEQ multiplex PCR; TCRdb's table is partial and in-frame only. The table has under 60,000 clones, roughly 95% seen once. This sample comprised CD4+ T cells from peripheral blood mononuclear cells, obtained in the third trimester of pregnancy. The receptors were gathered from a female donor with multiple sclerosis, enrolled in a pregnancy study. The CDR3 runs from the conserved cysteine through the conserved F or W. Each record gives: D gene, V gene, J gene, clone size, CDR3 DNA, CDR3 protein. D genes are given only for firm matches. A row's size may be missing; if present it is once, few, many or a size class.

-	TRBV7-3	TRBJ2-2	-	TGTGCCAGCAGCGCCTTAGCGGCCAACACCGGGGAGCTGTTTTTT	CASSALAANTGELFF
-	TRBV5-5	TRBJ1-5	-	TGTGCCAGCAGCTTGGAAGTAGGCAATCAGCCCCAGCATTTT	CASSLEVGNQPQHF
TRBD1	TRBV5-6	TRBJ2-7	-	TGTGCCAGCAGCTCGACGACAGGGCCTTGGTTCTGGGAGCAGTACTTC	CASSSTTGPWFWEQYF
-	TRBV20-1	TRBJ2-1	-	TGCACCCTAGCGATTAACAATGAGCAGTTCTTC	CTLAINNEQFF
TRBD1	TRBV5-1	TRBJ1-2	-	TGCGCCAGCAGCTCTTCCGTAGGGGGCACTGGCTACACCTTC	CASSSSVGGTGYTF
-	TRBV7-2	TRBJ1-6	-	TGTGCCAGCAGCTTTTCCGGTGGGGGCTCACCCCTCCACTTT	CASSFSGGGSPLHF
-	TRBV5-4	TRBJ1-6	-	TGTGCCAGCAGCTTGGATGTCTCCAGGCAGGGGACACCCCTCCACTTT	CASSLDVSRQGTPLHF
-	TRBV5-1	TRBJ2-2	-	TGCGCCAGCAGCGAACAGGCTACCGGGGAGCTGTTTTTT	CASSEQATGELFF
-	TRBV6-6	TRBJ2-1	-	TGTGCCAGCAGTTACTCGGGACTGAATGAGCAGTTCTTC	CASSYSGLNEQFF
TRBD2	TRBV4-1	TRBJ2-7	-	TGCGCCAGCAGCCAGGGGCAAGCGGGGACCTACGAGCAGTACTTC	CASSQGQAGTYEQYF
-	TRBV9	TRBJ1-2	-	TGTGCCAGCAGCGTCCACCCGGGGTTTGAGGGCTACACCTTC	CASSVHPGFEGYTF
-	TRBV7-2	TRBJ2-1	-	TGTGCCAGCAGCTTACTCTGGCGGGAGCAGTTCTTC	CASSLLWREQFF
-	TRBV11-3	TRBJ2-5	-	TGTGCCAGCAGCTTAGAAGGCCTAGATGAGACCCAGTACTTC	CASSLEGLDETQYF
TRBD2	TRBV25-1	TRBJ2-7	-	TGTGCCAGCAGTGGGGGACGGGGGGGGTACGAGCAGTACTTC	CASSGGRGGYEQYF
TRBD1	TRBV19	TRBJ2-3	-	TGTGCCAGTAGTCCGGGACAGGGCACAGATACGCAGTATTTT	CASSPGQGTDTQYF
-	TRBV7-3	TRBJ2-1	-	TGTGCCAGCGGGCTAGCACTCGGTGAGCAGTTCTTC	CASGLALGEQFF
TRBD1	TRBV4-2	TRBJ2-1	-	TGTGCCAGCAGACGACAGGGGACCTACAATGAGCAGTTCTTC	CASRRQGTYNEQFF
-	TRBV15	TRBJ1-4	-	TGTGCCACCAGCAGCGGCAGGGGAGGGTTTAATGAAAAACTGTTTTTT	CATSSGRGGFNEKLFF
-	TRBV2	TRBJ1-5	-	TGTGCCAGCAGTGAAGGTGGGGGGACTAGCAATCAGCCCCAGCATTTT	CASSEGGGTSNQPQHF
-	TRBV19	TRBJ2-1	-	TGTGCCAGTAGTTCCCGGGGGAGCTCCTACAATGAGCAGTTCTTC	CASSSRGSSYNEQFF
-	TRBV28	TRBJ2-4	-	TGTGCCAGCAGTCCCCTTAGACTAGCCAAAAACATTCAGTACTTC	CASSPLRLAKNIQYF
-	TRBV2	TRBJ2-7	-	TGTGCCAGCTACATCCTGGGCCTTACCTACGAGCAGTACTTC	CASYILGLTYEQYF
-	TRBV7-9	TRBJ1-1	-	TGTGCCAGCAGCTTAGGATTTGGCAGGGACACTGAAGCTTTCTTT	CASSLGFGRDTEAFF
-	TRBV29-1	TRBJ2-1	-	TGCAGCGTCGAAGGAACAGGCAGCTCCTACAATGAGCAGTTCTTC	CSVEGTGSSYNEQFF
-	TRBV18	TRBJ2-1	-	TGTGCCAGCTCAGCGACTAGATCGACGATCTCCTACAATGAGCAGTTCTTC	CASSATRSTISYNEQFF
-	TRBV19	TRBJ2-1	-	TGTGCCAGTAGTCAGGGAGGCCTCTCCTACAATGAGCAGTTCTTC	CASSQGGLSYNEQFF
-	TRBV6-5	TRBJ2-2	-	TGTGCCAGCAGTTACTCTCCGGGGTCGATGCTGTTTTTT	CASSYSPGSMLFF
-	TRBV28	TRBJ1-2	-	TGTGCCAGCAGTTTGGTCCAGTTGCTGGGCTACACCTTC	CASSLVQLLGYTF
TRBD1	TRBV6-5	TRBJ1-2	-	TGTGCCAGCAACGCGGGGACAGGGATTAACTATGGCTACACCTTC	CASNAGTGINYGYTF
-	TRBV27	TRBJ1-2	-	TGTGCCAGCAGTCGGGGAGGGAACTATGGCTACACCTTC	CASSRGGNYGYTF
TRBD2	TRBV4-1	TRBJ2-1	-	TGCGCCAGCAGTCCAATGAGGCGGGAGTTTTACAATGAGCAGTTCTTC	CASSPMRREFYNEQFF
-	TRBV7-2	TRBJ1-6	-	TGTGCCAGCAGCAAAGCAAGCACTAACTCCTATAATTCACCCCTCCACTTT	CASSKASTNSYNSPLHF
TRBD2	TRBV27	TRBJ2-1	once	TGTGCCAGCAGTTTTGCCGGGACTATTGGTAATGAGCAGTTCTTC	CASSFAGTIGNEQFF
-	TRBV9	TRBJ2-7	-	TGTGCCAGCAGCCCCGCCGACTGGAGCTCCTACGAGCAGTACTTC	CASSPADWSSYEQYF